The rows below give T cell receptor beta chains drawn from one sample of a study of neurological immune-mediated disorders. TCRdb redid the calling of the 5' RACE reads with MiXCR, one entry per CDR3 protein. The data contain over 60,000 distinct CDR3 sequences, roughly 4.9% of them seen just once; the ten biggest clones take up about 2.2%. Sequencing input: PBMCs. The receptors here all came from a woman in her 70s with multiple sclerosis. Each CDR3 is given with its conserved first and last residue. Each record gives: D gene, J gene, V gene, CDR3 length, clone size, CDR3 protein, CDR3 DNA. D genes are given only for firm matches. Not every row has a clone size; where given, it reads once, few, many or a size class.

d_call: TRBD1; j_call: TRBJ1-1; v_call: TRBV6-5; cdr3_length: 12; clone_size: few; cdr3_aa: CASSYQGGKAFF; cdr3_nt: TGTGCCAGCAGTTACCAGGGGGGAAAAGCTTTCTTT
d_call: NA; j_call: TRBJ1-1; v_call: TRBV29-1; cdr3_length: 11; clone_size: many; cdr3_aa: CSGTVNTEAFF; cdr3_nt: TGCAGCGGGACAGTGAACACTGAAGCTTTCTTT
d_call: NA; j_call: TRBJ2-3; v_call: TRBV2; cdr3_length: 14; clone_size: many; cdr3_aa: CASSVFAITDTQYF; cdr3_nt: TGTGCCAGCAGTGTTTTTGCAATCACAGATACGCAGTATTTT
d_call: NA; j_call: TRBJ2-7; v_call: TRBV7-8; cdr3_length: 14; clone_size: many; cdr3_aa: CASSHEGRTYEQYF; cdr3_nt: TGTGCCAGCAGCCACGAAGGGAGAACCTACGAGCAGTACTTC
d_call: NA; j_call: TRBJ1-1; v_call: TRBV27; cdr3_length: 14; clone_size: many; cdr3_aa: CASSLGGSFTEAFF; cdr3_nt: TGTGCCAGCAGCCTGGGGGGATCCTTTACTGAAGCTTTCTTT
d_call: TRBD2; j_call: TRBJ2-7; v_call: TRBV12-3/TRBV12-4; cdr3_length: 14; clone_size: many; cdr3_aa: CASSLGLARNEQYF; cdr3_nt: TGTGCCAGCAGTTTAGGACTAGCGCGGAACGAGCAGTACTTC
d_call: TRBD1; j_call: TRBJ1-6; v_call: TRBV5-6; cdr3_length: 14; clone_size: many; cdr3_aa: CASSLRGPNSPLHF; cdr3_nt: TGTGCCAGCAGCCTCAGGGGGCCCAATTCACCCCTCCACTTT
d_call: NA; j_call: TRBJ1-1; v_call: TRBV25-1; cdr3_length: 15; clone_size: many; cdr3_aa: CASSLNFGGDTEAFF; cdr3_nt: TGTGCCAGCAGTCTTAATTTTGGGGGGGACACTGAAGCTTTCTTT
d_call: NA; j_call: TRBJ2-5; v_call: TRBV7-2; cdr3_length: 15; clone_size: many; cdr3_aa: CASSTSTGRMETQYF; cdr3_nt: TGTGCCAGCAGCACTTCGACAGGGAGGATGGAGACCCAGTACTTC
d_call: NA; j_call: TRBJ2-3; v_call: TRBV6-5; cdr3_length: 11; clone_size: many; cdr3_aa: CASSYSDTQYF; cdr3_nt: TGTGCCAGCAGTTACTCAGATACGCAGTATTTT
d_call: TRBD2; j_call: TRBJ2-1; v_call: TRBV7-9; cdr3_length: 14; clone_size: NA; cdr3_aa: CTESSGTGYNEQFF; cdr3_nt: TGTACGGAGAGCAGCGGGACGGGGTACAATGAGCAGTTCTTC
d_call: TRBD2; j_call: TRBJ2-4; v_call: TRBV7-2; cdr3_length: 16; clone_size: many; cdr3_aa: CASSSGTSRAKNIQYF; cdr3_nt: TGTGCCAGCAGCTCCGGGACTAGTCGCGCCAAAAACATTCAGTACTTC
d_call: TRBD2; j_call: TRBJ2-1; v_call: TRBV20-1; cdr3_length: 13; clone_size: many; cdr3_aa: CSALAGTNNEQFF; cdr3_nt: TGCAGTGCTTTAGCGGGAACTAACAATGAGCAGTTCTTC
d_call: NA; j_call: TRBJ2-7; v_call: TRBV10-2; cdr3_length: 13; clone_size: many; cdr3_aa: CASSESPSYEQYF; cdr3_nt: TGCGCCAGCAGTGAGTCCCCATCCTACGAGCAGTACTTC
d_call: NA; j_call: TRBJ1-2; v_call: TRBV6-4; cdr3_length: 13; clone_size: NA; cdr3_aa: CASSPGLFYGYTF; cdr3_nt: TGTGCCAGCAGTCCGGGACTTTTCTATGGCTACACCTTC
d_call: TRBD2; j_call: TRBJ2-1; v_call: TRBV20-1; cdr3_length: 13; clone_size: many; cdr3_aa: CSASGTNYNEQFF; cdr3_nt: TGCAGTGCTTCCGGGACTAACTACAATGAGCAGTTCTTC
d_call: NA; j_call: TRBJ2-2; v_call: TRBV7-2; cdr3_length: 13; clone_size: NA; cdr3_aa: CASSLYQAGELFF; cdr3_nt: TGTGCCAGCAGCTTGTATCAGGCCGGGGAGCTGTTTTTT
d_call: TRBD1; j_call: TRBJ2-6; v_call: TRBV20-1; cdr3_length: 14; clone_size: many; cdr3_aa: CSAGQGSGANVLTF; cdr3_nt: TGCAGTGCAGGACAGGGCTCTGGGGCCAACGTCCTGACTTTC
d_call: NA; j_call: TRBJ1-6; v_call: TRBV27; cdr3_length: 13; clone_size: many; cdr3_aa: CASSTGQASPLHF; cdr3_nt: TGTGCCAGCAGTACAGGACAAGCTTCACCCCTCCACTTT
d_call: NA; j_call: TRBJ1-2; v_call: TRBV7-2; cdr3_length: 14; clone_size: many; cdr3_aa: CASIPQEANYGYTF; cdr3_nt: TGTGCCAGCATCCCCCAGGAAGCTAACTATGGCTACACCTTC
d_call: NA; j_call: TRBJ1-2; v_call: TRBV20-1; cdr3_length: 11; clone_size: many; cdr3_aa: CRGARGYGYTF; cdr3_nt: TGCAGGGGGGCGAGGGGCTATGGCTACACCTTC
d_call: TRBD1; j_call: TRBJ1-1; v_call: TRBV29-1; cdr3_length: 14; clone_size: many; cdr3_aa: CSAVKGQGRPEAFF; cdr3_nt: TGCAGCGCCGTCAAAGGACAGGGCCGCCCTGAAGCTTTCTTT
d_call: TRBD2; j_call: TRBJ2-1; v_call: TRBV5-1; cdr3_length: 14; clone_size: many; cdr3_aa: CASSLAGVFNEQFF; cdr3_nt: TGCGCCAGCAGCTTAGCGGGAGTTTTCAATGAGCAGTTCTTC
d_call: NA; j_call: TRBJ1-5; v_call: TRBV10-3; cdr3_length: 12; clone_size: many; cdr3_aa: CAISRDNQPQHF; cdr3_nt: TGTGCCATCAGTCGAGATAATCAGCCCCAGCATTTT
d_call: TRBD2; j_call: TRBJ2-3; v_call: TRBV20-1; cdr3_length: 17; clone_size: many; cdr3_aa: CSARNFYDSGSTDTQYF; cdr3_nt: TGCAGTGCTAGGAATTTCTACGATAGCGGGAGCACAGATACGCAGTATTTT
d_call: NA; j_call: TRBJ1-5; v_call: TRBV7-6; cdr3_length: 14; clone_size: few; cdr3_aa: CASSLVSGNQPQHF; cdr3_nt: TGTGCCAGCAGCTTAGTAAGCGGGAATCAGCCCCAGCATTTT
d_call: NA; j_call: TRBJ2-7; v_call: TRBV7-9; cdr3_length: 12; clone_size: many; cdr3_aa: CASSLDAAGQYF; cdr3_nt: TGTGCCAGCAGCTTAGATGCGGCCGGGCAGTACTTC
d_call: TRBD1; j_call: TRBJ1-2; v_call: TRBV13; cdr3_length: 14; clone_size: NA; cdr3_aa: CASKTGGRDYGYTF; cdr3_nt: TGTGCCAGCAAAACAGGGGGGAGAGACTATGGCTACACCTTC
d_call: NA; j_call: TRBJ2-5; v_call: TRBV29-1; cdr3_length: 12; clone_size: many; cdr3_aa: CSAVGVGETQYF; cdr3_nt: TGCAGCGCCGTAGGGGTAGGAGAGACCCAGTACTTC
d_call: TRBD1; j_call: TRBJ2-1; v_call: TRBV20-1; cdr3_length: 15; clone_size: many; cdr3_aa: CSATLQGAPYNEQFF; cdr3_nt: TGCAGTGCTACCCTACAGGGGGCCCCCTACAATGAGCAGTTCTTC